The present TCR beta chain was sequenced within a study of cytomegalovirus exposure and HLA in healthy donors. TCRdb keeps only in-frame clones here, not all; method: immunoSEQ multiplex PCR. This table holds 90,000 to 110,000 clones, about 90% found once. This CDR3 region has 13 residues. The germline V gene encodes CDR1 SGHVS and CDR2 FNYEAQ. Trimming took off 3 bases at V and 1 base at J, with 4 bases between the two ends. Sequenced: PBMCs. This chain links TRBV7-6 with TRBJ2-1; D gene unclear. This clonotype originated in a woman aged 18-35 years in good health and CMV-seronegative. The CDR3 DNA reads as TGTGCCAGCAGCTTCCAGTCCTACAATGAGCAGTTCTTC. Translating it yields CASSFQSYNEQFF.